The 15 T cell receptor beta chains reported below all come from one sample, sequenced in a study of T-cell reconstitution after alpha-beta-depleted transplantation in children. During its preparation, the TCRbeta library received unique molecular identifiers. TCRdb reanalysed the PCR reads using MiXCR and keeps one entry per CDR3 protein. Among about 900,000 distinct CDR3 sequences listed, about 30% were seen once. This specimen consisted of PBMCs, mostly from graft donor cells, obtained 360 days after TCRalphabeta/CD19-depleted stem cell transplant. These receptors came from a boy in the first two years of life who had a stem cell transplant for SCID, so the T cells may come from the graft donor.

In its sample, this clonotype was seen many times. V usage is TRBV12-3 or TRBV12-4 and J usage is TRBJ2-7, with 7 bases fitting TRBD1. Germline trimming cut 5 bases from V and 5 bases from J; bases unmatched to any gene: 9. The CDR3 runs 14 residues. The CDR3 loop is CASSPLRQGDEQYF. CDR3 in DNA: TGTGCCAGCAGTCCCCTAAGACAGGGCGACGAGCAGTACTTC.

V and J are TRBV7-8 and TRBJ2-3, with unresolved D. Trimming removed 1 base at V and 0 bases at J, with 8 bases between. Germline CDR1 and CDR2: SGHVS and FQNEAQ. CDR3 length: 15 amino acids. CDR3 in amino acids: CASSLDLPSTDTQYF. The CDR3 DNA is TGTGCCAGCAGCTTAGACTTGCCTAGCACAGATACGCAGTATTTT.

The rearrangement uses TRBV28 and TRBJ2-2; D is undetermined. Germline CDR1 reads MDHEN; CDR2 reads SYDVKM. V lost 5 bases to trimming and J lost 2 bases, with 12 bases between them. The CDR3 has 15 residues. Here the CDR3 DNA reads TGTGCCAGCAGTCTGATGGACCGTAACACCGGGGAGCTGTTTTTT. This codes for CASSLMDRNTGELFF.

In its sample, this clonotype was seen many times. A read error may produce the germline difference seen at one junction end. This chain uses TRBV5-1 with TRBJ1-1; no reliable D call. Germline CDR1 reads SGHRS; CDR2 reads YFSETQ. The CDR3 is 13 residues long. CDR3 sequence reads: CASSLELNTEAFF. CDR3 sequence (DNA): TGTGCCAGCAGCTTAGAGCTGAACACTGAAGCTTTCTTT.

This chain connects TRBV9 to TRBJ2-1, with 11 bases matching TRBD2. Germline V gene sequence: CDR1 SGDLS, CDR2 YYNGEE. V was clipped by 3 bases and J by 10 bases; unmatched bases: 6. The CDR3 extends over 14 amino acids. The CDR3 nucleotides read TGTGCCAGCAGCGCCGGGACTAGCGGTAGCGAGCAGTTCTTC. Translating it yields CASSAGTSGSEQFF.

This clonotype was detected only a few times. The chain employs TRBV20-1 and TRBJ2-7, with 7 nucleotides matching TRBD2. This CDR3 is built from 13 residues. Germline CDR1 reads DFQATT; CDR2 reads SNEGSKA (reference sequence). The V segment lost 0 bases and the J segment 5 bases; nucleotides outside the gene matches: 4. The CDR3 region is CSARDSTSDEQYF. In DNA form, the CDR3 reads TGCAGTGCTAGAGATTCAACTAGCGACGAGCAGTACTTC.

This clonotype showed up just a few times. The chain uses TRBV12-3 or TRBV12-4 and TRBJ2-4, with D unresolved. The CDR3 runs 13 residues. V was trimmed by 2 bases and J by 4 bases, leaving 6 bases between them. The CDR3 DNA reads as TGTGCCAGCAGTTTATTGCAGAAAAACATTCAGTACTTC. It specifies CASSLLQKNIQYF.

This rearrangement joins TRBV29-1 to TRBJ2-5, with TRBD2 as a possible D gene (7 bases). The CDR3 contains 11 residues. Germline values: CDR1 SQVTM, CDR2 ANQGSEA. For the CDR3, the DNA is TGCAGTTGGGGGGGCGGGGAGACCCAGTACTTC. The encoded protein is CSWGGGETQYF. Full variable domain (missing parts from reference TRBV29-1 and TRBJ2-5): SAVISQKPSRDICQRGTSLTIQCQVDSQVTMMFWYRQQPGQSLTLIATANQGSEATYESGFVIDKFPISRPNLTFSTLTVSNMSPEDSSIYLCSWGGGETQYFGPGTRLLVL.

The rearrangement links TRBV5-1 to TRBJ2-7, with no clear D. The V end was cut by 1 base, the J end by 8 bases, with 4 bases between. CDR1 and CDR2 (germline): SGHRS, YFSETQ. CDR3 length: 10 amino acids. The CDR3: CASSLPQQYF. The CDR3 DNA reads as TGCGCCAGCAGCTTGCCGCAGCAGTACTTC.

This clonotype was picked up a small number of times. The V gene is TRBV4-1, the J gene TRBJ2-5, with D possibly being TRBD1 (6 bases). The CDR3 covers 15 residues. Germline-derived CDR1 and CDR2 are MGHRA and YSYEKL. V was cut by 3 bases and J by 5 bases, with 16 bases left in between. The chain's CDR3 is CASSHRTALGETQYF. CDR3 DNA: TGCGCCAGCAGCCACCGGACAGCCCTGGGGGAGACCCAGTACTTC.

The V gene is TRBV5-1, the J gene TRBJ2-5; D uncertain. V gave up 2 bases and J gave up 3 bases, with 5 bases separating them. The germline V gene encodes CDR1 SGHRS and CDR2 YFSETQ. CDR3 size: 12 residues. CDR3 residues: CASSFPEETQYF. In DNA, the CDR3 is TGCGCCAGCAGCTTCCCCGAAGAGACCCAGTACTTC. Full variable domain (remainder filled in from reference TRBV5-1 and TRBJ2-5): KAGVTQTPRYLIKTRGQQVTLSCSPISGHRSVSWYQQTPGQGLQFLFEYFSETQRNKGNFPGRFSGRQFSNSRSEMNVSTLELGDSALYLCASSFPEETQYFGPGTRLLVL.

The rearrangement joins TRBV7-2 to TRBJ2-5; no firm D call. CDR3 length: 13 residues. Per germline, CDR1 SGHTA and CDR2 FQGNSA. The V gene lost 0 bases and the J gene lost 5 bases, with 7 bases spanning the gap. CDR3 residues: CASSLALTETQYF. The CDR3 region has the DNA TGTGCCAGCAGCTTAGCGCTCACGGAGACCCAGTACTTC.

This clonotype was counted a few times. V and J are TRBV12-3 or TRBV12-4 and TRBJ2-7; D perhaps matches TRBD2 (6 bases). The CDR3 runs to 13 residues. Trimming pared 6 bases from V and 3 bases from J, leaving 12 bases between. The DNA of the CDR3 is TGTGCCAGCAGCACCGGGACTTACTACGAGCAGTACTTC. Its translation is CASSTGTYYEQYF.

The chain couples TRBV20-1 to TRBJ2-6, with 9 positions matching TRBD1. Trimming took 2 bases from V and 0 from J; bases not matched to a gene: 14. The CDR3 has 20 residues. Germline V gene data show CDR1 as DFQATT and CDR2 as SNEGSKA (reference sequence). In DNA, the CDR3 is TGCAGTGCTAGAACTCTTGGGGGACAGGGCACAAGCTCTGGGGCCAACGTCCTGACTTTC. It specifies CSARTLGGQGTSSGANVLTF.

This clonotype was counted between two and nine times. The J gene is TRBJ1-4, the V gene TRBV9; 8 bases are shared with TRBD1. The CDR3 extends over 16 amino acids. Trimming removed 3 bases from V and 5 bases from J; junction bases left unmatched: 9. The germline V gene has CDR1 SGDLS and CDR2 YYNGEE. The CDR3 nucleotides read TGTGCCAGCAGCGCCGCAGGACAGGGCCGAAATGAAAAACTGTTTTTT. This codes for CASSAAGQGRNEKLFF.